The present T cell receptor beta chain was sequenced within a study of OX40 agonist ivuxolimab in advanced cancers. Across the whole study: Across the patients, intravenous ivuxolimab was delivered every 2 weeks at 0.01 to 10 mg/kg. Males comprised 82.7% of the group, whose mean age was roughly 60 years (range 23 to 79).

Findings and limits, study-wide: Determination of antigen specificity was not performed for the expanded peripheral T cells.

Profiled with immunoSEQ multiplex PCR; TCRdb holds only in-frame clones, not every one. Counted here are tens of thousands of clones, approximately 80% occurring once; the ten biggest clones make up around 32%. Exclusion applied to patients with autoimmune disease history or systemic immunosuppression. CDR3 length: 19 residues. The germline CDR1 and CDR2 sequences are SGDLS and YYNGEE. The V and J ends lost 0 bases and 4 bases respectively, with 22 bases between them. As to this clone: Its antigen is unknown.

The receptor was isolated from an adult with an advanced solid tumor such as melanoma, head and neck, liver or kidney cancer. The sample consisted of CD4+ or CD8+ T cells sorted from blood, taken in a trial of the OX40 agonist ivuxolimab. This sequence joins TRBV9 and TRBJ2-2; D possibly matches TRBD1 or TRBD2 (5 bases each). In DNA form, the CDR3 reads TGTGCCAGCAGCGTAGGGTCCTGGGACGCTATCAGTAGCACCGGGGAGCTGTTTTTT. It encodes CASSVGSWDAISSTGELFF.